This T cell receptor (beta chain) is drawn from a study of cytomegalovirus exposure and HLA in healthy donors. Primers: 60 Vbeta forward and 13 Jbeta reverse. TCRdb's copy holds only in-frame clones and misses some; the assay was immunoSEQ multiplex PCR. Of more than 140,000 clones in the sample, roughly 64% were seen once. The CDR3 consists of 14 residues. Germline V lookup: CDR1 SGDLS, CDR2 YYNGEE. V was shortened by 3 bases and J by 3 bases, with 12 bases between the two germline ends. The chain joins TRBV9 to TRBJ1-2; D is possibly TRBD1 (5 bases). The specimen sequenced was PBMCs. This receptor was obtained from a woman aged 25 to 39 in good health and CMV-seropositive. DNA for the CDR3: TGTGCCAGCAGCGGGGGGGTAAATGACTATGGCTACACCTTC. Protein product: CASSGGVNDYGYTF.